This T cell receptor beta chain was sequenced in a study of HIV-infected patients and healthy controls. The CDR3 has 15 residues. Germline CDR1 is LGHNA and CDR2 is YSLEER. V trimming: 4 bases; J trimming: 6 bases; junction bases outside the gene matches: 9. TCRdb re-called the 5' RACE reads with MiXCR, one entry per CDR3 protein. The data show roughly 18,000 distinct CDR3 sequences, roughly a fifth seen once. The table lists this clonotype with many counts. The TCR sequence derives from a human donor in good health. Input material: CD8+ T cells from blood. The chain has TRBV4-3 and TRBJ2-3, with TRBD1 matching 8 bases. The CDR3 nucleotides read TGCGCCAGCAGCCCCATCTCAGGGGGCGAGGATACGCAGTATTTT. Amino acids: CASSPISGGEDTQYF.